What follows are 32 T cell receptor beta chains derived from one specimen sequenced in a study of T cell repertoires in cytomegalovirus infection. TCRdb re-called the reads through MiXCR, storing one row per CDR3 protein. The data contain 350,000 to 450,000 distinct CDR3 sequences, about a sixth of them singletons. The sequenced sample was PBMCs. The receptors here all came from a human donor in good health (CMV status not recorded). Some clones in this sample may be carry-over from other donors' samples.

This clonotype was picked up one time. The gene calls are TRBV4-2 and TRBJ2-5; D is uncertain. The CDR3 loop spans 13 amino acids. V shed 4 bases and J shed 4 bases, with 10 bases lying between them. From germline, CDR1 is LGHNA and CDR2 YNFKEQ. The CDR3 region has the DNA TGTGCCAGCAGCCTCATAAAGGGAGAGACCCAGTACTTC. Translating it yields CASSLIKGETQYF.

This clonotype has ten or more counts. This chain links TRBV12-3 or TRBV12-4 with TRBJ2-7, with 13 nucleotides matching TRBD2. Germline trimming cut 4 bases from V and 0 bases from J; bases unmatched to any gene: 3. The CDR3 extends over 16 amino acids. CDR3 coding DNA: TGTGCCAGCAGTTGGGGACTAGCGGGAATCTCCTACGAGCAGTACTTC. This gives the protein CASSWGLAGISYEQYF.

This clonotype was picked up many times. This chain uses TRBV7-2 with TRBJ2-3; 11 bases are shared with TRBD2. Germline values: CDR1 SGHTA, CDR2 FQGNSA. The CDR3 has 15 residues. Trimming took 5 bases from V and 5 from J; bases not matched to a gene: 6. The CDR3 bases are TGTGCCAGCAGCGTTAGCGGGGGGGCAGGAGATACGCAGTATTTT. Its translation is CASSVSGGAGDTQYF.

This chain connects TRBV7-2 to TRBJ1-3, with TRBD1 as a possible D gene (6 bases). The V gene's germline CDR1 is SGHTA and CDR2 FQGNSA. The CDR3 contains 16 residues. V was clipped by 1 base and J by 0 bases, with 10 bases between them. The CDR3 DNA is TGTGCCAGCAGCTTAGACGGGGACAACTCTGGAAACACCATATATTTT. Its protein is CASSLDGDNSGNTIYF.

This clonotype was seen many times. The CDR3 nucleotides are TGTGCCAGCAGTGACGACAGGGGACTGAAAAACATTCAGTACTTC. It is translated as CASSDDRGLKNIQYF. V gene TRBV6-1 combines with J gene TRBJ2-4; 8 nucleotides agree with TRBD1. The length of the CDR3 is 15 residues. CDR1 and CDR2 (germline): MNHNS, SASEGT. Trimming took 3 bases from V and 4 from J; bases not matched to a gene: 5.

This clonotype was detected many times. The chain links TRBV7-8 to TRBJ1-2; maybe TRBD1 (5 bases). The CDR3 is made up of 16 amino acids. Looked up from germline, CDR1 is SGHVS and CDR2 is FQNEAQ. Trimming shortened V by 1 base and J by 4 bases, and 16 bases separated the two germline ends. For the CDR3, the DNA is TGTGCCAGCAGCTTAGTTGTCTCCGGGACCGTCTATGGCTACACCTTC. It is translated as CASSLVVSGTVYGYTF.

This clonotype has a count of ten or more. V and J are TRBV12-3 or TRBV12-4 and TRBJ1-1, with a possible D match to TRBD1 (6 bases). The germline V and J ends were trimmed by 5 bases and 8 bases, with 15 bases remaining between them. The CDR3 contains 13 residues. In nucleotides, the CDR3 is TGTGCCAGCAGTGCGGGGACATCAAGGGAAGCTTTCTTT. It encodes CASSAGTSREAFF.

The chain couples TRBV7-2 to TRBJ2-7, with D perhaps being TRBD1 or TRBD2 (5 bases each). Trimming cost V 1 base and J 0 bases, with 16 bases left between them. There are 17 residues in the CDR3. The V gene's germline CDR1 is SGHTA and CDR2 FQGNSA. The CDR3 nucleotides read TGTGCCAGCAGCTTAGGGGGCGGGCGGGTCAACTCCTACGAGCAGTACTTC. Its translation is CASSLGGGRVNSYEQYF.

This clonotype has ten or more counts. V usage is TRBV7-8 and J usage is TRBJ2-5, with D possibly TRBD1 on 5 matching bases. CDR3 length: 15 amino acids. V was clipped by 8 bases and J by 3 bases, with 19 bases between them. Germline CDR1 and CDR2: SGHVS and FQNEAQ. DNA of the CDR3: TGTGCCAGCGCCCCACGTCGGTTCAGGGAAGAGACCCAGTACTTC. This sequence encodes CASAPRRFREETQYF.

This clonotype was detected many times. The chain joins TRBV6-2 or TRBV6-3 to TRBJ1-3; TRBD1 agrees at 7 bases. Trimming cost V 4 bases and J 0 bases; bases outside gene matches: 9. This CDR3 contains 17 residues. Germline V gene data show CDR1 as MNHEY and CDR2 as SVGEGT. As DNA, the CDR3 is TGTGCCAGCAGTTCACCGGGACAGTTGACCTCTGGAAACACCATATATTTT. Translation: CASSSPGQLTSGNTIYF.

This clonotype was found once. Being one base from a much bigger clone, this may be a read error. In this CDR3 the conserved last residue, phenylalanine or tryptophan, is missing, so a read error is likely. The chain links TRBV12-3 or TRBV12-4 to TRBJ1-5; a possible D gene is TRBD1 (6 bases). This CDR3 comprises 16 residues. V lost 6 bases, J lost 1 base, and 16 bases lay in between. The CDR3 here is CASRADAGASNQPQHL. The CDR3 DNA is TGTGCCAGCAGAGCTGACGCAGGGGCAAGCAATCAGCCCCAGCATTTG.

This clonotype was observed at least ten times. This chain's CDR3 is CASSSSTTEGSIQYF. The DNA of the CDR3 is TGTGCCAGCAGTTCATCGACAACCGAGGGTAGCATTCAGTACTTC. The chain recombines TRBV6-1 with TRBJ2-4, with D maybe TRBD2 (5 bases). This CDR3 is built from 15 residues. With 5 bases removed from V and 9 bases from J, the gap between germline ends came to 20 bases. Germline CDR1 MNHNS, CDR2 SASEGT.

This clonotype was found many times. A much larger clone lies one base from this, so it may be a read error. As DNA, the CDR3 is TGTGCCAGCAGCTCGGGGAGGGCAGATACGCAGTATTTT. It encodes CASSSGRADTQYF. The chain combines TRBV7-9 with TRBJ2-3, with 7 bases fitting TRBD2. CDR3 length: 13 residues. The J segment lost 4 bases and the V segment lost 4 bases, leaving 2 bases of the junction unmatched. Germline assignment: CDR1 SEHNR and CDR2 FQNEAQ (reference sequence).

This clonotype was observed at least ten times. The chain carries TRBV7-2 and TRBJ1-3; no definite D call. This CDR3 spans 17 amino acids. CDR1 and CDR2 (germline): SGHTA, FQGNSA. V lost 1 base and J lost 0, with 13 bases in between. This CDR3 reads CASSLEGFGFSGNTIYF. CDR3 DNA: TGTGCCAGCAGCTTAGAAGGTTTTGGGTTCTCTGGAAACACCATATATTTT.

The J gene is TRBJ2-1, the V gene TRBV4-2; TRBD2 agrees at 9 bases. CDR1 is LGHNA, CDR2 YNFKEQ, per germline. CDR3 length equals 17 residues. Trimming cost V 0 bases and J 2 bases; bases outside gene matches: 5. Written as DNA, the CDR3 is TGTGCCAGCAGCCAAGAAGGCGGGACTAGCCCCTACAATGAGCAGTTCTTC. Translated, it gives CASSQEGGTSPYNEQFF.

The table lists this clonotype with a few counts. V gene TRBV11-2 combines with J gene TRBJ2-3; 7 bases are a match to TRBD1. J gave up 2 bases and V 5 bases, and 13 bases lay outside the gene matches. This CDR3 is built from 17 residues. From germline, CDR1 is SGHAT and CDR2 FQNNGV. The CDR3 region has the DNA TGTGCCAGCAGCCGCGATCAGTGGGGGACAGACACAGATACGCAGTATTTT. Protein product: CASSRDQWGTDTDTQYF.

The J gene is TRBJ2-7, the V gene TRBV19, with D perhaps TRBD2 (6 bases). Trimming cost V 5 bases and J 0 bases, with 17 bases left between them. The germline gives CDR1 LNHDA, CDR2 SQIVND (reference sequence). The CDR3 has 16 residues. CDR3 sequence: CASSGPGTPSSYEQYF. The CDR3 nucleotides are TGTGCCAGTAGTGGCCCCGGGACTCCCAGCTCCTACGAGCAGTACTTC.

The table lists this clonotype with a count of one. V gene TRBV11-2 combines with J gene TRBJ2-2; D is ambiguous. Trimming left V 8 bases short and J 4 bases short, with 14 bases between. CDR1 and CDR2 (germline): SGHAT, FQNNGV. The CDR3 length is 14 residues. In DNA, the CDR3 is TGTGCCAGCGCGAGAGGTGGTTTCACCGGGGAGCTGTTTTTT. This gives the protein CASARGGFTGELFF.

A few counts support this clonotype. The V and J genes are TRBV6-2 or TRBV6-3 and TRBJ1-5; possible D gene TRBD1, 6 bases. The ends were cut back, 0 bases at V and 7 bases at J, with 7 bases in the middle. CDR3 size: 13 residues. CDR1 MNHEY and CDR2 SVGEGT come from the germline V gene. The CDR3 DNA is TGTGCCAGCAGTTACTCGACAGGACAGCCCCAGCATTTT. Translated: CASSYSTGQPQHF.

This clonotype was seen repeatedly, ten times or more. The V and J genes are TRBV7-2 and TRBJ1-5; possibly TRBD1 for D (6 bases). Germline assignment: CDR1 SGHTA and CDR2 FQGNSA. The CDR3 contains 13 residues. The V and J ends lost 6 bases and 5 bases respectively, with 11 bases between them. As DNA, the CDR3 is TGTGCCAGCAGTCGAGACAGGCATCAGCCCCAGCATTTT. Protein sequence: CASSRDRHQPQHF.

This chain joins TRBV28 and TRBJ1-5; 9 bases fit TRBD1. V lost 6 bases, J lost 4 bases, and 7 bases stayed unmatched. This CDR3 is 15 amino acids long. Germline CDR1 is MDHEN and CDR2 is SYDVKM. CDR3 amino acids: CASRYAGQGNQPQHF. The CDR3 DNA sequence: TGTGCCAGCAGATACGCGGGACAGGGTAATCAGCCCCAGCATTTT.

This clonotype occurred many times. This chain connects TRBV18 to TRBJ1-2; TRBD1 is a possible D gene (6 bases). The CDR3 runs to 14 residues. V gave up 1 base and J gave up 6 bases, with 12 bases separating them. From germline, CDR1 is KGHSH and CDR2 LQKENI. CDR3 sequence reads: CASSPRSRGDGYTF. Here the CDR3 DNA reads TGTGCCAGCTCACCACGAAGCAGGGGTGATGGCTACACCTTC.

At least ten counts were recorded for this clonotype. This rearrangement joins TRBV7-6 to TRBJ2-5, with D perhaps TRBD1 or TRBD2 (5 bases each). Germline V lookup: CDR1 SGHVS, CDR2 FNYEAQ. Trimming shortened V by 5 bases and J by 7 bases, and 17 bases separated the two germline ends. The CDR3 runs to 14 residues. CDR3 in amino acids: CASSPPGTHGTQYF. DNA of the CDR3: TGTGCCAGCAGCCCACCGGGGACGCATGGGACCCAGTACTTC.

At least ten counts were recorded for this clonotype. This chain uses TRBV28 with TRBJ1-2, with D possibly TRBD1 on 5 matching bases. Germline V gene lookup returns CDR1 MDHEN and CDR2 SYDVKM. The CDR3 covers 15 residues. The V gene lost 5 bases and the J gene lost 2 bases, with 15 bases spanning the gap. The CDR3 bases are TGTGCCAGCAGTGAGACCGGGACGGGGAACTATGGCTACACCTTC. Translated: CASSETGTGNYGYTF.

This clonotype was recorded many times. This chain joins TRBV7-8 and TRBJ1-5; 9 bases are shared with TRBD1. The V segment lost 5 bases and the J segment 5 bases; nucleotides outside the gene matches: 7. Germline-derived CDR1 and CDR2 are SGHVS and FQNEAQ. This CDR3 spans 15 amino acids. The CDR3 loop is CASSQGGQGYQPQHF. Here the CDR3 DNA reads TGTGCCAGCAGCCAAGGGGGACAGGGATATCAGCCCCAGCATTTT.

The chain combines TRBV20-1 with TRBJ2-5; weak D call: TRBD1 (5 bases). Germline assignment: CDR1 DFQATT and CDR2 SNEGSKA (reference sequence). Trimming removed 6 bases at V and 2 bases at J, with 16 bases between. The CDR3 runs 14 residues. For the CDR3, the DNA is TGCAGTGCACGGTTTTTGGGGCGGCAAGAGACCCAGTACTTC. Its translation is CSARFLGRQETQYF.

In regard to this clonotype: A much larger clone differs by one base, so this may be a read error. V is TRBV7-2 and J is TRBJ2-1, with D perhaps TRBD1 (5 bases). V was clipped by 5 bases and J by 3 bases, with 14 bases between them. Germline-derived CDR1 and CDR2 are SGHTA and FQGNSA. This CDR3 comprises 15 residues. As DNA, the CDR3 is TGTGCCAGCAGCCTTCTTCAGGGCTGCTACAATGAGCAGTTCTTC. Translation: CASSLLQGCYNEQFF.

This chain links TRBV18 with TRBJ2-1; D not resolved. Trimming removed 0 bases at V and 0 bases at J, with 9 bases between. Germline assignment: CDR1 KGHSH and CDR2 LQKENI. The CDR3 spans 16 residues. The CDR3 DNA follows: TGTGCCAGCTCACCACCCAGAAAAAGCTCCTACAATGAGCAGTTCTTC. Translation gives CASSPPRKSSYNEQFF. Drawing the rest from reference TRBV18 and TRBJ2-1, the complete variable domain is NAGVMQNPRHLVRRRGQEARLRCSPMKGHSHVYWYRQLPEEGLKFMVYLQKENIIDESGMPKERFSAEFPKEGPSILRIQQVVRGDSAAYFCASSPPRKSSYNEQFFGPGTRLTVL.

On this clonotype: A read error may explain this, as a much larger clone is one base away. The chain carries TRBV12-3 or TRBV12-4 and TRBJ1-6; TRBD1 is a possible D gene (5 bases). This CDR3 comprises 12 residues. The CDR3 loop is CASRQGGSPLQF. DNA of the CDR3: TGTGCCAGCAGGCAGGGAGGTTCACCCCTCCAATTT.

This clonotype was recorded a few times. The rearrangement links TRBV6-8 to TRBJ2-4; D gene uncertain. This CDR3 region has 20 residues. Trimming took 3 bases from V and 0 from J, leaving 24 bases between them. The V gene's germline CDR1 is MNHGY and CDR2 SAAAGT. The CDR3 sequence: CASSYPPEPEDRIAKNIQYF. The DNA for the CDR3 is TGTGCCAGCAGTTATCCCCCGGAGCCAGAGGACCGCATAGCCAAAAACATTCAGTACTTC.

This clonotype was observed many times. The chain has TRBV27 and TRBJ1-5; no firm D call. V shed 3 bases and J shed 2 bases, with 2 bases lying between them. The CDR3 is 12 residues long. The germline V gene encodes CDR1 MNHEY and CDR2 SMNVEV (reference sequence). CDR3: CASSFRNQPQHF. CDR3 coding DNA: TGTGCCAGCAGTTTTCGCAATCAGCCCCAGCATTTT.

This clonotype was seen more than once but under ten times. The CDR3 coding sequence is TGTGCCAGCGAGGACACAGGGGCTCAGCCCCAGCATTTT. This codes for CASEDTGAQPQHF. The J gene is TRBJ1-5, the V gene TRBV6-1; TRBD1 agrees at 7 bases. CDR1 and CDR2 (germline): MNHNS, SASEGT. This CDR3 is 13 amino acids long. V shed 8 bases and J 6 bases; nucleotides not matched to a gene: 7.